This paragraph covers one TCR beta chain sequence. Clones were sequenced by immunoSEQ multiplex PCR, and TCRdb holds only the in-frame ones, with some missing. The table includes some 200,000 clones, around 83% detected once. The data originate from a study of blood T cell repertoires in COVID-19. The wider study: T cells, B-cell-depleted T cells, or PBMCs provided the cDNA or gDNA that served as material.

Sequencing was performed on peripheral blood. The receptor comes from a woman between 55 and 75 years old with acute or convalescent COVID-19.

This CDR3 is CASSYSQGNQPQHF. The CDR3 DNA sequence: TGTGCCAGCAGTTACTCGCAGGGGAATCAGCCCCAGCATTTT. V and J are TRBV6-6 and TRBJ1-5; tentatively, D is TRBD1 (6 bases). The germline CDR1 and CDR2 sequences are MNHNY and SVGAGI (reference sequence). This CDR3 is 14 amino acids long. Trimming cost V 0 bases and J 4 bases, with 7 bases left between them.